This TCR beta chain was sequenced for a study of T-cell reconstitution after alpha-beta-depleted transplantation in children. Study results and caveats: By about two months after transplant, alpha-beta T cells reportedly arose from several hundred graft clones that had expanded.

The authors prepared the TCRbeta library with unique molecular identifiers. MiXCR was run by TCRdb on the PCR reads, yielding one entry per CDR3 protein. The data show 150,000 to 200,000 distinct CDR3 sequences, roughly 6% seen once. This clonotype has a count of ten or more. No antigen is known for it. This specimen was PBMCs, taken before TCRalphabeta/CD19-depleted stem cell transplant. This TCR derives from a girl under three years old with combined immunodeficiency, due to receive a stem cell transplant.

The CDR3 spells CASSQVPGETQYF. DNA of the CDR3: TGCGCCAGCAGCCAAGTGCCGGGAGAGACCCAGTACTTC. V usage is TRBV4-1 and J usage is TRBJ2-5; D uncertain. CDR1 MGHRA and CDR2 YSYEKL come from the germline V gene. Trimming took 1 base from V and 4 from J, leaving 7 bases between them. The CDR3 totals 13 residues.